This T cell receptor (beta chain) was captured in a study of shared clonotypes between healthy human individuals. Regarding the study as a whole: Rarefaction gave evidence that sorted-subset sequencing remained incomplete despite large depth. Sequencing depth was predicted to influence how clonotypes are shared among donors.

Positive CCR7 selection of CD45RO-negative cells yielded the naive CD8 cells, and terminally differentiated effector memory CD45RA+ cells were excluded. Repertoires were generated with immunoSEQ multiplex PCR, while TCRdb's copy carries only in-frame clones and drops some. The data show hundreds of thousands of clones, with 95% to 97% seen just once and about 0.25% held by the top ten. About this clone itself: Its target is unknown.

The sequence was collected from a man aged 30 to 39 in good health. The sample comprised naive CD8+ T cells sorted from blood.

This CDR3 is CASSLTGNQPQHF. CDR3 coding DNA: TGCGCCAGCAGCTTGACAGGGAATCAGCCCCAGCATTTT. The chain carries TRBV5-1 and TRBJ1-5; tentatively, D is TRBD1 (6 bases). The ends were cut back, 1 base at V and 4 bases at J, with 6 bases in the middle. CDR1 and CDR2 from the germline V gene are SGHRS and YFSETQ. This CDR3 region has 13 residues.